This T cell receptor beta chain was documented in a study of graft-versus-host responses after intestinal transplantation. V shed 6 bases and J shed 6 bases, with 15 bases lying between them. The CDR3 loop spans 14 amino acids. In germline, CDR1 is MNHEY, CDR2 SVGAGI. The table came from immunoSEQ multiplex PCR; TCRdb's copy has only in-frame clones and leaves some out. The sample has under 25,000 clones; roughly 86% are singletons. Material: PBMCs, obtained less than 240 days after intestinal transplant. This chain uses TRBV6-5 with TRBJ2-4; D perhaps matches TRBD2 (6 bases). This sequence originates from a human patient who received an intestinal transplant, so some T cells may come from the graft donor. CDR3 amino acids: CASSPGGELNIQYF. The CDR3 nucleotides are TGTGCCAGCAGCCCTGGCGGGGAGTTAAACATTCAGTACTTC.